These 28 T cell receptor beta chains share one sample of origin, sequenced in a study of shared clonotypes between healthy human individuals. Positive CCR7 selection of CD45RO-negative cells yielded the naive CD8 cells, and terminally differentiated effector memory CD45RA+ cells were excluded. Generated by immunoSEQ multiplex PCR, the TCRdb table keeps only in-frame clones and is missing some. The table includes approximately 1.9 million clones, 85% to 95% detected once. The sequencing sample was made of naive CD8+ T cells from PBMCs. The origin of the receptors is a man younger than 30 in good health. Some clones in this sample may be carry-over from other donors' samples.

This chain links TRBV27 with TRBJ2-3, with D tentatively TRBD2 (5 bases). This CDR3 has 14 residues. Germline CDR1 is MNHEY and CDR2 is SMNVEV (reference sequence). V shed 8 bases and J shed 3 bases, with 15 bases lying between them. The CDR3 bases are TGTGCCAGCGGCGGGTGGAGGTTAACAGATACGCAGTATTTT. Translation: CASGGWRLTDTQYF.

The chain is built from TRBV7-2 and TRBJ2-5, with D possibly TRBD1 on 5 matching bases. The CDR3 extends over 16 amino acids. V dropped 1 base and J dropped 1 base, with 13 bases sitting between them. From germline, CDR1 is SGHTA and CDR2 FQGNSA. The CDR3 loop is CASSLEDINPQETQYF. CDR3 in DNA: TGTGCCAGCAGCTTAGAGGACATCAACCCCCAAGAGACCCAGTACTTC.

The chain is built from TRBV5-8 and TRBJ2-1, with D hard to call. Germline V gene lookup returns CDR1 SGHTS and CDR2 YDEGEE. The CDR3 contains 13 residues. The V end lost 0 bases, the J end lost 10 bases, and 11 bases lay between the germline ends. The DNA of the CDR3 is TGTGCCAGCAGCTTGGCGGCCCCATACGAGCAGTTCTTC. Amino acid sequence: CASSLAAPYEQFF.

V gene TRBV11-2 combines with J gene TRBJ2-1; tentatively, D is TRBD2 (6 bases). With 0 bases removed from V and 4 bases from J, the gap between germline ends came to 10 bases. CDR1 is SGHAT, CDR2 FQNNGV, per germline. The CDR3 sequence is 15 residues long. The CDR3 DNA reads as TGTGCCAGCAGCTTAGATTTTGGGGGGTACAATGAGCAGTTCTTC. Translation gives CASSLDFGGYNEQFF. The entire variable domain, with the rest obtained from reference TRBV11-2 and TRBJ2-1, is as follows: EAGVAQSPRYKIIEKRQSVAFWCNPISGHATLYWYQQILGQGPKLLIQFQNNGVVDDSQLPKDRFSAERLKGVDSTLKIQPAKLEDSAVYLCASSLDFGGYNEQFFGPGTRLTVL.

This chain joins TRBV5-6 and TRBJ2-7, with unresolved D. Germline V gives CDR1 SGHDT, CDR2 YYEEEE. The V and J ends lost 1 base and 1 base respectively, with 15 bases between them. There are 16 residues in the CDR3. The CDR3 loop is CASSLFYPLGSYEQYF. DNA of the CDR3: TGTGCCAGCAGCTTGTTCTATCCCCTGGGGTCCTACGAGCAGTACTTC.

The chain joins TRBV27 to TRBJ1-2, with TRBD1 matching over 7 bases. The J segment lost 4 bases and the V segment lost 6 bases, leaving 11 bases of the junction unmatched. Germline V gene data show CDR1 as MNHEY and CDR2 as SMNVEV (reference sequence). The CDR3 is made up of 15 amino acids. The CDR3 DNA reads TGTGCCAGCAGAGGGGGCACGTTCCCTGGCTATGGCTACACCTTC. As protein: CASRGGTFPGYGYTF.

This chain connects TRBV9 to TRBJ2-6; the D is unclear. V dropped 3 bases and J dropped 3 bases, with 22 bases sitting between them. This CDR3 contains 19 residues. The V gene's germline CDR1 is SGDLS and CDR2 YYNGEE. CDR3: CASSAPRFKVSVGANVLTF. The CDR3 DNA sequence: TGTGCCAGCAGCGCCCCCCGGTTTAAGGTTTCGGTTGGGGCCAACGTCCTGACTTTC.

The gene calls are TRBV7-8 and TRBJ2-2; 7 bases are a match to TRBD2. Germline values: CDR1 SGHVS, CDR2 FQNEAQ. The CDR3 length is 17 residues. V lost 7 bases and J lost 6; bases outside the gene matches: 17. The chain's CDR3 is CASTHGGRGFRAGELFF. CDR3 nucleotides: TGTGCCAGCACGCACGGGGGGAGAGGTTTTCGGGCCGGGGAGCTGTTTTTT.

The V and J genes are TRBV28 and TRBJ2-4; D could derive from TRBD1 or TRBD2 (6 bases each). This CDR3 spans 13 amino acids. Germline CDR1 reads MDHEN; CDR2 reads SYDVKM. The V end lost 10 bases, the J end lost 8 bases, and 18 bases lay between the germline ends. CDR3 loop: CATRRGAGDIQYF. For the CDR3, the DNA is TGTGCCACCAGGAGGGGCGCAGGGGACATTCAGTACTTC.

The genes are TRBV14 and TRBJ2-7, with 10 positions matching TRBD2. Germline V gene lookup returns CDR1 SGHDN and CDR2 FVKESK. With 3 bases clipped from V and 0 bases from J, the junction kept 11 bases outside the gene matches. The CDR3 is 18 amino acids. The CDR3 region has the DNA TGTGCCAGCAGCCAGTGGGGGGTACTAGCGGGGCCCTCCTACGAGCAGTACTTC. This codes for CASSQWGVLAGPSYEQYF.

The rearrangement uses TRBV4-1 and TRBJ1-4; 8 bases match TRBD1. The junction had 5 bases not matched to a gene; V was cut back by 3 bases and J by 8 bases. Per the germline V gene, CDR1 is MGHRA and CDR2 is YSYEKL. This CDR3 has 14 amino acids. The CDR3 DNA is TGCGCCAGCAGCCACCGGACAGGGAACGAAAAACTGTTTTTT. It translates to CASSHRTGNEKLFF.

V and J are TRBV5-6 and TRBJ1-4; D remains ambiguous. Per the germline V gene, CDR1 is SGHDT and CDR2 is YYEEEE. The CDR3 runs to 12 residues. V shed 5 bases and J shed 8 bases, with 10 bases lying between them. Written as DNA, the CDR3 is TGTGCCAGCAGAGCGGGTAACGAAAAACTGTTTTTT. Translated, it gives CASRAGNEKLFF.

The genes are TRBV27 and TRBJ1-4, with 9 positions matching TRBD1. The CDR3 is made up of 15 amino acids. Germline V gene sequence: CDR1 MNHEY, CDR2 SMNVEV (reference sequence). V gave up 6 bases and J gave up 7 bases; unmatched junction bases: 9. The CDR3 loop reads CASRLQTGGIEKLFF. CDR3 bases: TGTGCCAGCAGACTTCAGACAGGGGGGATTGAAAAACTGTTTTTT. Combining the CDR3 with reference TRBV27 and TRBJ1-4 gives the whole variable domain EAQVTQNPRYLITVTGKKLTVTCSQNMNHEYMSWYRQDPGLGLRQIYYSMNVEVTDKGDVPEGYKVSRKEKRNFPLILESPSPNQTSLYFCASRLQTGGIEKLFFGSGTQLSVL.

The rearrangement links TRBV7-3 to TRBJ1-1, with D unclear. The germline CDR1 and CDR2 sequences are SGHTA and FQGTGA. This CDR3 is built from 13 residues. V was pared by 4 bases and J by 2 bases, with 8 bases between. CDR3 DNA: TGTGCCAGCAGCTCGGGGAAAAACACTGAAGCTTTCTTT. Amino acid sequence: CASSSGKNTEAFF.

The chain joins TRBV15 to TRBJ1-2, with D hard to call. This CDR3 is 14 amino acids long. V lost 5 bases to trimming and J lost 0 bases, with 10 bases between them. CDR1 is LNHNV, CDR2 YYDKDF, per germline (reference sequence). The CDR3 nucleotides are TGTGCCACCAGCTTTACAAGAGCTAACTATGGCTACACCTTC. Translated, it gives CATSFTRANYGYTF.

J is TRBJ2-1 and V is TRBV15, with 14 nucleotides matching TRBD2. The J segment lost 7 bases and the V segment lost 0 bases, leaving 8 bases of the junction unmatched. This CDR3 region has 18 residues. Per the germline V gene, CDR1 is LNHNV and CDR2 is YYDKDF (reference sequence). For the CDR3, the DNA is TGTGCCACCAGCAGAGATGATCCGGGACTAGCGGGAGTAAATGAGCAGTTCTTC. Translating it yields CATSRDDPGLAGVNEQFF.

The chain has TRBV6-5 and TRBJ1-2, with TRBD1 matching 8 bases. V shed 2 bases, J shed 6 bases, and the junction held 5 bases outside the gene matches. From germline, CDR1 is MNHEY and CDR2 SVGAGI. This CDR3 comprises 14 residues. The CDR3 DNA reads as TGTGCCAGCAGTTACACGAGGACAGGGAATGGCTACACCTTC. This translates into CASSYTRTGNGYTF.

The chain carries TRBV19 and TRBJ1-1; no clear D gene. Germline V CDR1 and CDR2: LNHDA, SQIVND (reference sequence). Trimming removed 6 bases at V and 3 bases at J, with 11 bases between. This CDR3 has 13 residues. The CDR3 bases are TGTGCCAGTAGATGGACTGAAGACACTGAAGCTTTCTTT. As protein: CASRWTEDTEAFF.

CDR3 residues: CASSSLSSSGSGRAGELFF. The CDR3 DNA sequence: TGTGCCAGCAGCTCGCTCTCTTCTAGCGGGAGCGGCAGGGCCGGGGAGCTGTTTTTT. The J gene is TRBJ2-2, the V gene TRBV7-9; 10 nucleotides line up with TRBD2. CDR3 length equals 19 residues. The V and J ends lost 4 bases and 6 bases, in that order; junction bases with no gene match: 17. Germline values: CDR1 SEHNR, CDR2 FQNEAQ (reference sequence).

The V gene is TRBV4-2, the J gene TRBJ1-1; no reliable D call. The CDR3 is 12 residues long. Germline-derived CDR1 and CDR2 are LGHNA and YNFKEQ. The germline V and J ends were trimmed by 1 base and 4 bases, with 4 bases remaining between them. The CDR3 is CASSQASTEAFF. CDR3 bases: TGTGCCAGCAGCCAAGCCTCCACTGAAGCTTTCTTT.

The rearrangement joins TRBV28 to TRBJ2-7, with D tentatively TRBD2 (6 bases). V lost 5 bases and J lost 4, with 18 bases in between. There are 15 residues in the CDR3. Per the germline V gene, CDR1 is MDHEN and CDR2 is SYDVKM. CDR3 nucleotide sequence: TGTGCCAGCAGTGCCCGGGGCGGGGAGCTATACGAGCAGTACTTC. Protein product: CASSARGGELYEQYF.

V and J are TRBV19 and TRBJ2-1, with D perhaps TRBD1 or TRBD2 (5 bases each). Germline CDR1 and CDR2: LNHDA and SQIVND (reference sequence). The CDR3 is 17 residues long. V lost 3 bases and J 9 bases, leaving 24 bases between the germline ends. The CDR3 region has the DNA TGTGCCAGTAGTATTATGGGGCTCGGGGCCCCAGGGAGTGAGCAGTTCTTC. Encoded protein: CASSIMGLGAPGSEQFF.

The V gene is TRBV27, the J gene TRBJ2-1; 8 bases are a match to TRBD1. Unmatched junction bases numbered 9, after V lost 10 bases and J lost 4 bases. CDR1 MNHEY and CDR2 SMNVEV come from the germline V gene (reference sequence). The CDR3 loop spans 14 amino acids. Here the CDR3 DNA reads TGTGCCACCGGCTGGACAGGGACTTACAATGAGCAGTTCTTC. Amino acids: CATGWTGTYNEQFF.

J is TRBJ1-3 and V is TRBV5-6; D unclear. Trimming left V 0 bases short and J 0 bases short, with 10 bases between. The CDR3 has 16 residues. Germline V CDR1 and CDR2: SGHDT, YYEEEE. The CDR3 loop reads CASSLVRDYSGNTIYF. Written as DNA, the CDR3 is TGTGCCAGCAGCTTGGTCCGAGACTACTCTGGAAACACCATATATTTT.

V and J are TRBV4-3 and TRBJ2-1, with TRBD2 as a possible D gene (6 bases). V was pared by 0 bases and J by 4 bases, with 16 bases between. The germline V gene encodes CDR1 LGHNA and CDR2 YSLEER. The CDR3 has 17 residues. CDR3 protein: CASSQERASVYYNEQFF. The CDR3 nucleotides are TGCGCCAGCAGCCAAGAGAGGGCTAGCGTATATTACAATGAGCAGTTCTTC.

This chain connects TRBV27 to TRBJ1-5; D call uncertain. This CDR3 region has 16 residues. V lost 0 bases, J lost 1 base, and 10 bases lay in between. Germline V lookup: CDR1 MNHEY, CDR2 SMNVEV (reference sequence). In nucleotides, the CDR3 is TGTGCCAGCAGTTTATCACTCCCCCACAGCAATCAGCCCCAGCATTTT. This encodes CASSLSLPHSNQPQHF.

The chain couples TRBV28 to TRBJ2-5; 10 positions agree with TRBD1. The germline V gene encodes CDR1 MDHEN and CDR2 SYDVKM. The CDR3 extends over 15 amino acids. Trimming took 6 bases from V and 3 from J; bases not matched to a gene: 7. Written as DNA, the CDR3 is TGTGCCAGCAGAGGGACAGGGGACCCTAAAGAGACCCAGTACTTC. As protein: CASRGTGDPKETQYF.

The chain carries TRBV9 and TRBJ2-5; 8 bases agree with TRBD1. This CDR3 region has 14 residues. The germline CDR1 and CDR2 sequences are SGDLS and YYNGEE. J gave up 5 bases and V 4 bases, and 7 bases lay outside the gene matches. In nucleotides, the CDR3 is TGTGCCAGCAGCTTCAGGGGGCGCGGCGAGACCCAGTACTTC. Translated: CASSFRGRGETQYF.